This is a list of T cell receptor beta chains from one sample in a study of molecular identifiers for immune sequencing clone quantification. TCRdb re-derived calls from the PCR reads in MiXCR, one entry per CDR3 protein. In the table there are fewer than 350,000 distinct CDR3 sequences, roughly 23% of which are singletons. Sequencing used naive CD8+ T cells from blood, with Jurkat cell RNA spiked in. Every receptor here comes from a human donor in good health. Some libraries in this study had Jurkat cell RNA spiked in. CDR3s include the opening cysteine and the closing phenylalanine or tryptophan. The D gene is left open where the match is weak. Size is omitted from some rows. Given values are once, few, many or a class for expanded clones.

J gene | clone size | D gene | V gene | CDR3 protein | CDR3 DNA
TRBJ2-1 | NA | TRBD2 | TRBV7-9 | CASSSATSGRYNEQFF | TGTGCCAGCAGCTCCGCAACTAGCGGGAGGTACAATGAGCAGTTCTTC
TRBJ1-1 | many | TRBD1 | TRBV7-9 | CASSVGQGVITEAFF | TGTGCCAGCAGCGTCGGACAGGGCGTTATCACTGAAGCTTTCTTT
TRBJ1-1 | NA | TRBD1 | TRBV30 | CAWGTGPTEAFF | TGTGCCTGGGGGACAGGGCCAACTGAAGCTTTCTTT
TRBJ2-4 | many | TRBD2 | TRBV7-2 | CASSLVSHGLARFLAKNIQYF | TGTGCCAGCAGCTTAGTTTCCCACGGACTAGCGAGGTTTTTAGCCAAAAACATTCAGTACTTC
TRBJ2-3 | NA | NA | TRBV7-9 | CASSLVRQGQSTQYF | TGTGCCAGCAGCTTAGTAAGGCAGGGGCAGAGTACGCAGTATTTT
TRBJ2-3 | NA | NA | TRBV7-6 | CASSFFGCTDTQYF | TGTGCCAGCAGCTTTTTTGGGTGCACAGATACGCAGTATTTT
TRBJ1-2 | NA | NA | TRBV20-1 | CSARDPADNYGYTF | TGCAGTGCTAGAGATCCGGCGGACAACTATGGCTACACCTTC
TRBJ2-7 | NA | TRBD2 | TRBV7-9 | CASSPRTSGSEEQYF | TGTGCCAGCAGCCCCCGGACTAGCGGGAGTGAAGAGCAGTACTTC
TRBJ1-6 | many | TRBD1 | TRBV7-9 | CASSMGWDRDNSPLHF | TGTGCCAGCAGTATGGGGTGGGACAGAGATAATTCACCCCTCCACTTT
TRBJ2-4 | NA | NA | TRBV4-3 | CASSQDRWRGGKNIQYF | TGCGCCAGCAGCCAAGATAGGTGGAGGGGCGGTAAAAACATTCAGTACTTC
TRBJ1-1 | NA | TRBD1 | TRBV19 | CASSIMTGHTEAFF | TGTGCCAGTAGTATAATGACAGGGCACACTGAAGCTTTCTTT
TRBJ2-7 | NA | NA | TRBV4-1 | CASSQTGPGLDEQYF | TGCGCCAGCAGCCAAACAGGCCCCGGCCTTGACGAGCAGTACTTC
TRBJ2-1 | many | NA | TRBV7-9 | CASSSPIREPTYNEQFF | TGTGCCAGCAGCTCTCCCATACGGGAGCCCACCTACAATGAGCAGTTCTTC
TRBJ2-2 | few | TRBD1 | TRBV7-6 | CASSFGQGHTGELFF | TGTGCCAGCAGCTTCGGACAGGGGCACACCGGGGAGCTGTTTTTT
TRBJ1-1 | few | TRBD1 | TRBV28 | CASSSRQGAPEAFF | TGTGCCAGCAGTTCCAGACAGGGGGCCCCTGAAGCTTTCTTT
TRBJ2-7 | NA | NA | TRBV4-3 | CASSQDFGRPYEQYF | TGCGCCAGCAGCCAAGACTTCGGCAGACCATACGAGCAGTACTTC
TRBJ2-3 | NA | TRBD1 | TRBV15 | CATSPSTGMTDTQYF | TGTGCCACCAGCCCTTCGACAGGGATGACAGATACGCAGTATTTT
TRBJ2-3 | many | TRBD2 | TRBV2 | CASSEWYFLTSGSTDTQYF | TGTGCCAGCAGTGAATGGTATTTCCTGACTAGCGGTAGCACAGATACGCAGTATTTT
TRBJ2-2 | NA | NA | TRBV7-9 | CASSSSSARPYTGELFF | TGTGCCAGCAGCTCATCTAGCGCCCGACCCTACACCGGGGAGCTGTTTTTT
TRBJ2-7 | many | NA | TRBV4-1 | CASSQGGTVAYEQYF | TGCGCCAGCAGCCAAGGCGGGACAGTAGCCTACGAGCAGTACTTC
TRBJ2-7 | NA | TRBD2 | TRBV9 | CASSVDPLPREGDEQYF | TGTGCCAGCAGCGTAGACCCATTACCTAGGGAGGGTGACGAGCAGTACTTC
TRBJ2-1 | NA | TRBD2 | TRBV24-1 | CATSDYTRTSGINEQFF | TGTGCCACCAGTGATTACACCAGGACTAGCGGGATTAATGAGCAGTTCTTC
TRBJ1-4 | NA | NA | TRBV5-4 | CASSLSGSSGEKLFF | TGTGCCAGCAGCTTGAGTGGCAGCAGTGGTGAAAAACTGTTTTTT
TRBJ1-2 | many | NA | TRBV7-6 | CASSSMRAGEGYGYTF | TGTGCCAGCAGTTCAATGAGGGCCGGGGAGGGCTATGGCTACACCTTC
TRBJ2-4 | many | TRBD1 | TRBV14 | CASSQDSRQGRNIQYF | TGTGCCAGCAGCCAAGATTCACGACAGGGAAGAAACATTCAGTACTTC
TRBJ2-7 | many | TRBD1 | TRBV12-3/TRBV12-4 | CASSLTGGFSYEQYF | TGTGCCAGCAGTTTAACAGGGGGCTTCTCCTACGAGCAGTACTTC
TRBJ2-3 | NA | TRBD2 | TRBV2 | CASSELGLAGGSGTDTQYF | TGTGCCAGCAGTGAATTGGGACTAGCGGGAGGTTCGGGCACAGATACGCAGTATTTT
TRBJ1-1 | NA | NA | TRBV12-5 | CASVASMANTEAFF | TGTGCTAGTGTCGCCAGCATGGCGAACACTGAAGCTTTCTTT
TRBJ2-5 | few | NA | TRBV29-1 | CSVEEGGLTQYF | TGCAGCGTTGAAGAAGGTGGGCTGACCCAGTACTTC
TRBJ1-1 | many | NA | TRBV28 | CASSLATVEAFF | TGTGCCAGCAGTTTAGCGACAGTGGAAGCTTTCTTT
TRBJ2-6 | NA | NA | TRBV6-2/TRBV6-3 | CASRHGRTPGANVLTF | TGTGCCAGCAGACACGGAAGGACACCTGGGGCCAACGTCCTGACTTTC
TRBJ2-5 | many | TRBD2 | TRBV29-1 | CSVDMWGGEETQYF | TGCAGCGTTGATATGTGGGGGGGGGAAGAGACCCAGTACTTC
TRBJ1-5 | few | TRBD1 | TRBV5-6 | CASSPGTGINQPQHF | TGTGCCAGCAGCCCCGGGACAGGGATCAATCAGCCCCAGCATTTT
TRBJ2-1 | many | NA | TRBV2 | CASSELLELIF | TGTGCCAGCAGTGAATTACTAGAATTGATCTTC
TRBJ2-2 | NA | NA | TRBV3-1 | CASSQVAGPGELFF | TGTGCCAGCAGCCAGGTAGCTGGTCCCGGGGAGCTGTTTTTT
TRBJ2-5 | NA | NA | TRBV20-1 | CSARDADGRYQETQYF | TGCAGTGCTCGAGACGCCGACGGACGGTACCAAGAGACCCAGTACTTC
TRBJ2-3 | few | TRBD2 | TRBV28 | CASRGLAGLADTQYF | TGTGCCAGCAGGGGACTAGCGGGACTCGCAGATACGCAGTATTTT
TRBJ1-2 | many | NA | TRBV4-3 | CASSQRDTSYGYTF | TGCGCCAGCAGCCAACGGGACACGAGCTATGGCTACACCTTC
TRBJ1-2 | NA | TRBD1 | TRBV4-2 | CASSQDLSGGYYGYTF | TGTGCCAGCAGCCAAGATCTTTCAGGGGGCTACTATGGCTACACCTTC
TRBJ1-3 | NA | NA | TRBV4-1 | CASTPQYSGGGSGNTIYF | TGCGCCAGCACACCGCAATATTCCGGTGGGGGATCTGGAAACACCATATATTTT
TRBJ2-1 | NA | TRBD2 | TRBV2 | CASKELAGLGSYNEQFF | TGTGCCAGCAAGGAACTAGCGGGGTTGGGTTCCTACAATGAGCAGTTCTTC
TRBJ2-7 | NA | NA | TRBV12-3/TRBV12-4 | CASSSSRKVISYEQYF | TGTGCCAGCAGTTCCTCTCGAAAGGTAATCTCCTACGAGCAGTACTTC
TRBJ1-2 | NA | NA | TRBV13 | CASSLKRQETSYGYTF | TGTGCCAGCAGCCTAAAGAGACAGGAAACTAGCTATGGCTACACCTTC
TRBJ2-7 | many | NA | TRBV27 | CASSPGPIRYYEQYF | TGTGCCAGCAGTCCCGGACCGATAAGGTACTACGAGCAGTACTTC
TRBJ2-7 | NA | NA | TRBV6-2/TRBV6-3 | CASSSEPRTKSYEQYF | TGTGCCAGCAGTTCGGAGCCCCGGACAAAGAGCTACGAGCAGTACTTC
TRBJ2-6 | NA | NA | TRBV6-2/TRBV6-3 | CASSAATVANVLTF | TGTGCCAGCAGTGCCGCTACAGTGGCCAACGTCCTGACTTTC
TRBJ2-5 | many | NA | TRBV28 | CASSLLGLYGTVSETQYF | TGTGCCAGCAGTTTGTTGGGTCTTTACGGGACGGTTTCAGAGACCCAGTACTTC
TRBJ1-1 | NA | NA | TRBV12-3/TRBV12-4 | CASRPAGYTEAFF | TGTGCCAGCAGGCCTGCGGGGTACACTGAAGCTTTCTTT
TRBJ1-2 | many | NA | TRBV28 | CASSSRAGWGYYGYTF | TGTGCCAGCAGTTCCCGCGCGGGGTGGGGGTACTATGGCTACACCTTC
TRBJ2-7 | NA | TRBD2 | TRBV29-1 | CSVALVVGGSLAYEQYF | TGCAGCGTTGCCCTTGTTGTTGGCGGGAGTCTAGCCTACGAGCAGTACTTC
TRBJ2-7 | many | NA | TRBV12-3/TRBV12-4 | CASSPGPYEQYF | TGTGCCAGCAGCCCCGGGCCCTACGAGCAGTACTTC
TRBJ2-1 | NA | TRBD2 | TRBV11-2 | CASSLVAGGYNEQFF | TGTGCCAGCAGCTTAGTAGCGGGAGGGTATAATGAGCAGTTCTTC
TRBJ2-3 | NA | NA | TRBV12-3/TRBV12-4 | CASRADTQYF | TGTGCCAGTAGGGCAGATACGCAGTATTTT
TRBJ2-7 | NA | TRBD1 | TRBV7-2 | CASSKPPGQILSYEQYF | TGTGCCAGCAGCAAGCCCCCGGGACAGATCCTATCCTACGAGCAGTACTTC
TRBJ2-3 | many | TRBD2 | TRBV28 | CASNHMAGASLEDTQYF | TGTGCCAGCAATCATATGGCGGGAGCCTCCTTAGAAGATACGCAGTATTTT
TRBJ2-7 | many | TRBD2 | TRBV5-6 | CASSFSAGEPFYEQYF | TGTGCCAGCAGCTTCTCAGCGGGAGAGCCCTTTTACGAGCAGTACTTC
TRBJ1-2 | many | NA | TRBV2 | CASRSGYGYTF | TGTGCCAGCAGGTCCGGCTATGGCTACACCTTC